This note documents a single T cell receptor beta chain sequence. These data originate in a study of blood T cell repertoires in COVID-19. J was trimmed by 1 base and V by 2 bases; bases with no gene match: 5. The CDR3 covers 15 residues. Germline CDR1 is MNHEY and CDR2 is SVGAGI. Authors' analysis steps: Amplification of reference gene primers provided the estimated nucleated cell counts. Data came from immunoSEQ multiplex PCR; TCRdb stores just in-frame clones and leaves some out. V, J and clone size derive from that table, while D and trimming were established from the DNA sequence. The repertoire consists of fewer than 250,000 clones, with roughly four fifths occurring once and the leading ten covering 7.6%.

The sequence came from a woman in her fifties or sixties with active or convalescent COVID-19. Material for sequencing was peripheral blood. The rearrangement links TRBV6-5 to TRBJ2-7; 7 positions agree with TRBD1. CDR3 nucleotide sequence: TGTGCCAGCAGTTACGTCCTGGGACAGTCCTACGAGCAGTACTTC. Its protein is CASSYVLGQSYEQYF.